The sequence of this T cell receptor (beta chain) was determined in a study of molecular identifiers for immune sequencing clone quantification. Library preparation followed earlier protocols using designated TCR primers. In TCRdb, the PCR reads were re-called with MiXCR into one record per CDR3 protein. The sample has approximately 630,000 distinct CDR3 sequences; 25% are singletons. This clonotype was recorded only once. What it binds is not known. Overall study findings and caveats: Spiked Jurkat TCR RNA equal to one cell could reportedly be picked out among some 1 million naive cells.

Trimming pared 8 bases from V and 8 bases from J, leaving 17 bases between. This CDR3 comprises 13 residues. The gene calls are TRBV5-3 and TRBJ2-1; tentatively, D is TRBD1 or TRBD2 (5 bases each). TRBV5-3 is annotated as an ORF whose role is uncertain. This receptor was taken from a human donor in good health. Some libraries in this study had Jurkat cell RNA spiked in. Sequencing was carried out using naive CD8+ T cells from blood, with Jurkat cell RNA spiked in. Subset meaning: FACS-sorted CD8+CD4-CCR7+CD45RA+ naive T cells. The CDR3 sequence is CASNFEGPYEQFF. The CDR3 coding sequence is TGTGCCAGCAACTTTGAGGGACCCTATGAGCAGTTCTTC.